This T cell receptor beta chain was sequenced during a study of PD-1 blockade in classical Hodgkin lymphoma. Study findings and constraints: Diversity in CD4+ TCRs, unlike that measured in CD8+ TCRs, had risen significantly by C4D1. The authors excluded patients who started nivolumab under 1 year after ASCT.

The time point: cycle 4 day 1 (C4D1), after more than five weeks of nivolumab. Relapse was seen in all patients after autologous stem cell transplantation, and brentuximab vedotin exposure was variable. Classifying best responses yielded complete response, partial response or progressive disease. The data were produced by immunoSEQ multiplex PCR, yet TCRdb's version contains in-frame clones alone and is incomplete. This sample has over 75,000 clones, with about nine tenths found just once. Remarks on this clone: As yet, its antigen is unknown.

CDR3 length: 15 amino acids. Germline CDR1 and CDR2: KGHSH and LQKENI. The V gene end was trimmed by 6 bases and the J gene end by 0 bases; junction bases not matched to a gene: 5. The sequence was obtained from a human donor with classical Hodgkin lymphoma. The specimen comprised peripheral blood mononuclear cells (PBMCs), sampled before the fourth cycle of nivolumab. The V gene is TRBV18, the J gene TRBJ1-5, with 7 bases lining up with TRBD1. The CDR3: CASSRDSYSNQPQHF. The CDR3 nucleotides read TGTGCCAGCTCCCGGGACAGCTATAGCAATCAGCCCCAGCATTTT.